These 21 T cell receptor beta chains were all obtained from the same sample, sequenced in a study of control samples from healthy donors and cancer patients. Produced via immunoSEQ multiplex PCR; TCRdb's table is partial and in-frame only. The sample has some 200,000 clones, around 94% seen once. The specimen was blood. Receptors originate from a man in his fifties or sixties in good health.

This chain uses TRBV9 with TRBJ2-3; 10 bases fit TRBD2. The CDR3 sequence is 15 residues long. V was pared by 4 bases and J by 4 bases, with 6 bases of the junction left unmatched. Germline-derived CDR1 and CDR2 are SGDLS and YYNGEE. The CDR3 coding sequence is TGTGCCAGCAGCTCAGCGGGGGGGCTGGCAGATACGCAGTATTTT. This gives the protein CASSSAGGLADTQYF.

The rearrangement joins TRBV3-1 (or the pseudogene TRBV3-2) to TRBJ1-6; D not resolved. V was pared by 1 base and J by 4 bases, with 2 bases between. The CDR3 is 13 amino acids. CDR1 and CDR2 (germline): LGHDT, YNNKEL (reference sequence). The CDR3: CASSQGYNSPLHF. The CDR3, as DNA: TGTGCCAGCAGCCAAGGATATAATTCACCCCTCCACTTT.

This clone was recorded only once. The chain links TRBV6-5 to TRBJ1-5; 8 bases align to TRBD1. V was clipped by 4 bases and J by 3 bases; unmatched bases: 2. This CDR3 region has 14 residues. Germline V gives CDR1 MNHEY, CDR2 SVGAGI. The CDR3 bases are TGTGCCAGCAGTTCGACAGGGGTCAATCAGCCCCAGCATTTT. Its translation is CASSSTGVNQPQHF.

The chain carries TRBV30 and TRBJ1-1; no clear D gene. CDR3 length: 13 residues. V lost 3 bases and J lost 3, with 11 bases in between. Germline CDR1 is GTSNPN and CDR2 is SVGIG (reference sequence). CDR3 bases: TGTGCCTGGAGGCGAGGGAGTGACACTGAAGCTTTCTTT. Its protein product is CAWRRGSDTEAFF. The full variable domain, completed using reference TRBV30 and TRBJ1-1, is SQTIHQWPATLVQPVGSPLSLECTVEGTSNPNLYWYRQAAGRGLQLLFYSVGIGQISSEVPQNLSASRPQDRQFILSSKKLLLSDSGFYLCAWRRGSDTEAFFGQGTRLTVV.

This chain uses TRBV6-1 with TRBJ1-4, with unresolved D. Per the germline V gene, CDR1 is MNHNS and CDR2 is SASEGT. Trimming shortened V by 3 bases and J by 6 bases, and 8 bases separated the two germline ends. CDR3 length: 13 residues. The CDR3 nucleotides read TGTGCCAGCAGTGACAGGTCGGATGAAAAACTGTTTTTT. This encodes CASSDRSDEKLFF.

This chain's CDR3 is CAWSKRRGGEETQYF. DNA for the CDR3: TGTGCCTGGAGTAAAAGACGGGGAGGGGAGGAGACCCAGTACTTC. The chain recombines TRBV30 with TRBJ2-5; 7 bases map to TRBD2. The ends lost 2 bases at V and 5 bases at J; junction bases unmatched: 11. CDR1 and CDR2 from the germline V gene are GTSNPN and SVGIG (reference sequence). This CDR3 contains 15 residues.

The rearrangement links TRBV2 to TRBJ1-2; 9 nucleotides line up with TRBD1. The CDR3 is 13 amino acids. Germline V gene data show CDR1 as SNHLY and CDR2 as FYNNEI. J lost 4 bases, V lost 10 bases, and 7 bases had no gene match. The CDR3 region has the DNA TGTGCCAAAAACAGGGGGCCGGGCTATGGCTACACCTTC. Protein: CAKNRGPGYGYTF.

This chain uses TRBV5-1 with TRBJ2-2; 7 bases match TRBD2. J lost 6 bases, V lost 4 bases, and 9 bases had no gene match. The CDR3 totals 15 residues. Germline V gene data show CDR1 as SGHRS and CDR2 as YFSETQ. CDR3 coding DNA: TGCGCCAGCAGCCTCGCACTAGCGTCCCCCGGGGAGCTGTTTTTT. This sequence encodes CASSLALASPGELFF.

This chain connects TRBV29-1 to TRBJ1-1; unclear D gene. The germline V and J ends were trimmed by 4 bases and 7 bases, with 19 bases remaining between them. This CDR3 is 14 amino acids long. The germline CDR1 and CDR2 sequences are SQVTM and ANQGSEA. For the CDR3, the DNA is TGCAGCGTTGGGTCTTCAAAAAAGGGATATGAAGCTTTCTTT. Amino acids: CSVGSSKKGYEAFF.

The chain uses TRBV10-1 and TRBJ2-3, with D possibly being TRBD1 or TRBD2 (5 bases each). The V end was cut by 4 bases, the J end by 4 bases, with 9 bases between. There are 13 residues in the CDR3. From germline, CDR1 is WNHNN and CDR2 SYGVQD (reference sequence). CDR3 region: CASSVQGADTQYF. CDR3 in DNA: TGCGCCAGCAGTGTTCAGGGAGCAGATACGCAGTATTTT.

The J gene is TRBJ1-5, the V gene TRBV2; D perhaps matches TRBD1 (6 bases). Trimming removed 7 bases from V and 2 bases from J, with 15 bases in between. Germline loops: CDR1 SNHLY, CDR2 FYNNEI. The CDR3 has 15 amino acids. This CDR3 is CASTGGGLGNQPQHF. In DNA, the CDR3 is TGTGCCAGCACTGGGGGGGGGCTGGGCAATCAGCCCCAGCATTTT.

The chain has TRBV5-6 and TRBJ1-3; D perhaps matches TRBD1 (5 bases). Germline V gene sequence: CDR1 SGHDT, CDR2 YYEEEE. The CDR3 sequence is 14 residues long. The ends were cut back, 0 bases at V and 4 bases at J, with 8 bases in the middle. The CDR3 is CASSLVRAGNTIYF. CDR3 DNA: TGTGCCAGCAGCTTGGTCAGGGCCGGAAACACCATATATTTT. The full variable domain, completed using reference TRBV5-6 and TRBJ1-3, is DAGVTQSPTHLIKTRGQQVTLRCSPKSGHDTVSWYQQALGQGPQFIFQYYEEEERQRGNFPDRFSGHQFPNYSSELNVNALLLGDSALYLCASSLVRAGNTIYFGEGSWLTVV.

The chain employs TRBV6-2 or TRBV6-3 and TRBJ1-1; possible D gene TRBD1, 5 bases. This CDR3 contains 14 residues. Trimming left V 1 base short and J 1 base short, with 7 bases between. Germline V lookup: CDR1 MNHEY, CDR2 SVGEGT. The CDR3 nucleotides are TGTGCCAGCAGTTACTTTCAGGGGAACACTGAAGCTTTCTTT. The encoded protein is CASSYFQGNTEAFF.

The J gene is TRBJ2-7, the V gene TRBV4-1, with D tentatively TRBD2 (6 bases). The ends were cut back, 2 bases at V and 5 bases at J, with 10 bases in the middle. This CDR3 has 13 residues. In germline, CDR1 is MGHRA, CDR2 YSYEKL. The CDR3 is CASSQMRRDEQYV. The CDR3 bases are TGCGCCAGCAGCCAAATGAGGAGGGACGAGCAGTACGTC.

The rearrangement joins TRBV19 to TRBJ2-6, with D possibly matching TRBD2 (6 bases). This CDR3 is built from 16 residues. Germline V gene sequence: CDR1 LNHDA, CDR2 SQIVND (reference sequence). The ends were cut back, 2 bases at V and 4 bases at J, with 12 bases in the middle. This CDR3 reads CASSIIGGPGANVLTF. CDR3 DNA: TGTGCCAGTAGTATAATCGGAGGGCCCGGGGCCAACGTCCTGACTTTC.

The chain joins TRBV2 to TRBJ2-6; possible D gene TRBD2, 7 bases. Germline CDR1 and CDR2: SNHLY and FYNNEI. The CDR3 consists of 18 residues. The V end lost 4 bases, the J end lost 7 bases, and 23 bases lay between the germline ends. In DNA form, the CDR3 reads TGTGCCAGCAGTGTTTCGGGGGGCATCGCTCTGGGAGCCAACGTCCTGACTTTC. Protein product: CASSVSGGIALGANVLTF.

This chain connects TRBV5-5 to TRBJ1-1; possible D gene TRBD1, 6 bases. With 6 bases removed from V and 7 bases from J, the gap between germline ends came to 16 bases. Germline V gene sequence: CDR1 SGHKS, CDR2 YYEKEE (reference sequence). The CDR3 covers 13 residues. The CDR3 protein is CASTPGGGNEAFF. In DNA form, the CDR3 reads TGTGCCAGCACCCCGGGAGGGGGGAATGAAGCTTTCTTT. Supplemented by reference TRBV5-5 and TRBJ1-1, the full variable domain reads DAGVTQSPTHLIKTRGQQVTLRCSPISGHKSVSWYQQVLGQGPQFIFQYYEKEERGRGNFPDRFSARQFPNYSSELNVNALLLGDSALYLCASTPGGGNEAFFGQGTRLTVV.

The genes are TRBV5-6 and TRBJ1-2, with 7 bases identical to TRBD1. Germline CDR1 is SGHDT and CDR2 is YYEEEE. The CDR3 consists of 14 residues. Trimming took 0 bases from V and 5 from J; bases not matched to a gene: 4. CDR3 protein: CASSLEGQLYGYTF. The CDR3 DNA reads as TGTGCCAGCAGCTTGGAGGGACAGCTTTATGGCTACACCTTC.

Here the CDR3 reads CASSFSLAVNSYEQYF. The CDR3 DNA reads TGTGCCAGCAGCTTTTCTCTAGCGGTAAACTCCTACGAGCAGTACTTC. The V call is TRBV6-2 or TRBV6-3, the J call TRBJ2-7, with 7 bases matching TRBD2. The CDR3 consists of 16 residues. Trimming took 6 bases from V and 0 from J; bases not matched to a gene: 11. Germline-derived CDR1 and CDR2 are MNHEY and SVGEGT.

The chain links TRBV7-8 to TRBJ1-1, with D uncertain. This CDR3 is built from 13 residues. Between the trimmed V and J ends, which lost 1 base and 8 bases, there was a span of 11 bases. Per germline, CDR1 SGHVS and CDR2 FQNEAQ. CDR3 nucleotides: TGTGCCAGCAGCTTAGTTGCGACGACAGAAGCTTTCTTT. This codes for CASSLVATTEAFF.

The J gene is TRBJ2-7, the V gene TRBV7-6; tentative D call: TRBD1 (7 bases). The V and J ends lost 5 bases and 5 bases respectively, with 19 bases between them. Germline V lookup: CDR1 SGHVS, CDR2 FNYEAQ. This CDR3 is built from 15 residues. CDR3 DNA sequence: TGTGCCAGCAGCCAGCTCCTCGGAGGGGGCGACGAGCAGTACGTC. Protein: CASSQLLGGGDEQYV.